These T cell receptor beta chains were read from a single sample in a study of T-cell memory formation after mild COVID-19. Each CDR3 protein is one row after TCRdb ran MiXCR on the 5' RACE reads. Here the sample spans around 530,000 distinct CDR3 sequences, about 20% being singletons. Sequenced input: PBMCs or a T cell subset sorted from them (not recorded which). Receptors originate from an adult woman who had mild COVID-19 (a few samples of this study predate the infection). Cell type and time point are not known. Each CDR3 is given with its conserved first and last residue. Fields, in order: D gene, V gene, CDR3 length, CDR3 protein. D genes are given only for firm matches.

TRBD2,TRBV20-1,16,CSAESTLAGAIYEQYF
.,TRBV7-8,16,CASSRGGQGGLNGYTF
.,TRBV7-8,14,CASSLGAQRVEAFF
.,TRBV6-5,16,CASSYSLPGENYGYTF
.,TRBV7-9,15,CASSSAGDFRGGYTF
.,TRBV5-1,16,CASSLAMGRGDNEQFF
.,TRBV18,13,CASSPDSSTPYTF
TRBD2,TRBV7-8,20,CASSPCAPHYSGRAICEQYF
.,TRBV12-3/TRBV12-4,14,CASSPFSGNYGYTF
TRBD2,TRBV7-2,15,CASSPSGTTYNEQFF
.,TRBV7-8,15,CASSSLAGENTEAFF
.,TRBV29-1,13,CSAAGKIPGELFF
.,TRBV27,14,CASSGWASYNEQFF
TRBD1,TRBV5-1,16,CASSHQTGQGNYEQYF
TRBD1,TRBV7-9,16,CASSLTLRQGNYGYTF
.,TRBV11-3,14,CASSPSLINNEQFF
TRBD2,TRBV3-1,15,CASSQGTSGVKTQYF
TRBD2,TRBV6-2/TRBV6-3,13,CASSEREQSEQFF
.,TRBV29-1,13,CSAGRDTQETQYF
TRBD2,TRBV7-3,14,CASGKAGGHNEQFF
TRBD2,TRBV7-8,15,CASSLAETSVFEQYF
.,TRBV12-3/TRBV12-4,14,CASSQKSQYNEQFF
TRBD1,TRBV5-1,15,CASSLVGQGAGEQFF
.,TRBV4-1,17,CASSAHSIASPTDTQYF
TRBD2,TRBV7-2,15,CASQERGSGLYEQYF
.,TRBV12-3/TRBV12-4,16,CASTQGAYQSSYEQYF
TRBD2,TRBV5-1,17,CASSDSGTGTRRETQYF
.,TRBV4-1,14,CASSPGPLGYEQYF
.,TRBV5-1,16,CASSLDPGASTDTQYF
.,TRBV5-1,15,CASSPDPDSNQPQHF
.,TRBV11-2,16,CASSLSIHSYNSPLHF
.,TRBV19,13,CASSIDSGNEQFF
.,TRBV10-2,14,CASSESVSHDGYTF
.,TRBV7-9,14,CASSLAQMNTEAFF
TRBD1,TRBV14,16,CASSPAGQGFLDEQFF
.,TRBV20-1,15,CSARAPLGRGNEQFF
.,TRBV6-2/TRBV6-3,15,CASRKLEPGNNEQFF
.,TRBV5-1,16,CASSFQEALTGNEQFF
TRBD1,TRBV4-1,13,CASSLHPGQGEFF
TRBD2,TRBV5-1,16,CASSQALAGLYNEQFF
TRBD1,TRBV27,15,CASSTWTGPSNEQFF
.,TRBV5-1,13,CASSTRGTSGYTF
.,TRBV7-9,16,CASSLLPGRNTGELFF
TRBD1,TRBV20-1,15,CSARAGTGLAYEQYF
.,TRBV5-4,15,CASSLSGYSGTEAFF
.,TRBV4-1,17,CASSQDISESNTGELFF
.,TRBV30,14,CAWRPQGGSAEQYF
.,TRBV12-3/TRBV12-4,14,CASSLALSPWGYTF
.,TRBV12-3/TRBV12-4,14,CASRTGGNTGELFF
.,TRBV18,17,CASSPGRANFWGNGYTF
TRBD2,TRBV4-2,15,CASSQAGGAVDTQYF
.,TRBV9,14,CASSARISAGELFF
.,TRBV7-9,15,CASSPLSPPGGGYTF
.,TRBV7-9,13,CASSPMGNTEAFF
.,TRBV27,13,CASSPLGVYGYTF
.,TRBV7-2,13,CASSSRSPYEQYF
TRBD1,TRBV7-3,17,CASSLTGGSGSGYEQYF
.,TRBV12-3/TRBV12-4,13,CASSLWGPGELFF
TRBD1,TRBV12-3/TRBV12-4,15,CASSRGTDNNQPQHF
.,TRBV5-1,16,CASSSQLAGRTGELFF